These 29 T cell receptor beta chains were sequenced from one sample in a study of a mutant IDH1 vaccine in newly diagnosed glioma. No antigen has been assigned to these receptors. Time point defined: week 35, safety follow-up. Doses comprised 300 ug of mutant IDH1 20-mer peptide each, plus topical imiquimod. Repertoires were generated with immunoSEQ multiplex PCR, while TCRdb's copy carries only in-frame clones and drops some. The top ten hold less than 15% of the sample, which has tens of thousands of clones, around 82% seen once. Material: PBMCs, obtained from a glioma patient whose treatment included an IDH1 peptide vaccine. Receptors originate from a young man with glioma.

The rearrangement links TRBV30 to TRBJ1-2, with a tentative D call TRBD1 (6 bases). The CDR3 covers 14 residues. V lost 5 bases and J 4 bases, leaving 17 bases between the germline ends. From germline, CDR1 is GTSNPN and CDR2 SVGIG (reference sequence). In nucleotides, the CDR3 is TGTGCCTGGTCTAGGGGGGTCTCCTCCTATGGCTACACCTTC. Translating it yields CAWSRGVSSYGYTF. The entire variable domain, with the rest obtained from reference TRBV30 and TRBJ1-2, is as follows: SQTIHQWPATLVQPVGSPLSLECTVEGTSNPNLYWYRQAAGRGLQLLFYSVGIGQISSEVPQNLSASRPQDRQFILSSKKLLLSDSGFYLCAWSRGVSSYGYTFGSGTRLTVV.

The chain has TRBV7-2 and TRBJ2-2; TRBD2 matches at 9 bases. J lost 6 bases, V lost 4 bases, and 3 bases had no gene match. The CDR3 totals 14 residues. Per the germline V gene, CDR1 is SGHTA and CDR2 is FQGNSA. For the CDR3, the DNA is TGTGCCAGCAGCTCCCGACTAGCGGCCGGGGAGCTGTTTTTT. Translated, it gives CASSSRLAAGELFF.

V is TRBV19 and J is TRBJ1-5, with D perhaps matching TRBD1 (5 bases). This CDR3 has 14 residues. CDR1 and CDR2 (germline): LNHDA, SQIVND (reference sequence). V was shortened by 5 bases and J by 1 base, with 9 bases between the two germline ends. The CDR3 spells CASSHKGSNQPQHF. The DNA for the CDR3 is TGTGCCAGTAGTCACAAGGGGAGCAATCAGCCCCAGCATTTT.

The V call is TRBV6-5, the J call TRBJ2-7; the match to TRBD2 covers 9 bases. Germline lookup yields CDR1 MNHEY and CDR2 SVGAGI. This CDR3 region has 14 residues. The junction had 7 bases not matched to a gene; V was cut back by 6 bases and J by 4 bases. CDR3 DNA sequence: TGTGCCAGCAGCTGGGGACTAGCAGATTACGAGCAGTACTTC. Its protein product is CASSWGLADYEQYF.

This clone has a handful of counts. CDR3 nucleotides: TGTGCCAGTAGTATAGCGGGGGGGCCAGATACGCAGTATTTT. As protein: CASSIAGGPDTQYF. The rearrangement joins TRBV19 to TRBJ2-3; the match to TRBD2 covers 8 bases. The CDR3 sequence is 14 residues long. Per germline, CDR1 LNHDA and CDR2 SQIVND (reference sequence). V was pared by 1 base and J by 4 bases, with 1 base of the junction left unmatched.

V gene TRBV7-9 combines with J gene TRBJ1-1, with no clear D. V was cut by 2 bases and J by 4 bases, with 5 bases left in between. Germline V lookup: CDR1 SEHNR, CDR2 FQNEAQ (reference sequence). The CDR3 has 12 amino acids. This CDR3 reads CASSLSSTEAFF. The CDR3 region has the DNA TGTGCCAGCAGCTTAAGTTCCACTGAAGCTTTCTTT.

This clone showed up just once. This chain links TRBV2 with TRBJ1-5, with D perhaps TRBD1 (6 bases). The CDR3 sequence is 12 residues long. Germline V lookup: CDR1 SNHLY, CDR2 FYNNEI. The V gene lost 7 bases and the J gene lost 4 bases, with 8 bases spanning the gap. The CDR3 bases are TGTGCCAGCAAGGGGGTAAATCAGCCCCAGCATTTT. It yields the protein CASKGVNQPQHF.

The chain couples TRBV6-5 to TRBJ2-5; 10 positions agree with TRBD2. CDR1 is MNHEY and CDR2 is SVGAGI in the germline V gene. This CDR3 contains 13 residues. V shed 6 bases, J shed 5 bases, and the junction held 3 bases outside the gene matches. As DNA, the CDR3 is TGTGCCAGCAGGCCGGGACTAGCGGAGACCCAGTACTTC. Translating it yields CASRPGLAETQYF.

The chain carries TRBV13 and TRBJ2-4; 8 bases map to TRBD2. V lost 5 bases to trimming and J lost 4 bases; unmatched junction nucleotides: 4. CDR1 PRHDT and CDR2 FYEKMQ come from the germline V gene (reference sequence). The CDR3 is 14 residues long. The CDR3 DNA follows: TGTGCCAGCAGCCCTCCGGGGGGGAAAAACATTCAGTACTTC. Its protein is CASSPPGGKNIQYF. The whole variable domain, filled in from reference TRBV13 and TRBJ2-4, reads AAGVIQSPRHLIKEKRETATLKCYPIPRHDTVYWYQQGPGQDPQFLISFYEKMQSDKGSIPDRFSAQQFSDYHSELNMSSLELGDSALYFCASSPPGGKNIQYFGAGTRLSVL.

This clone was detected a few times. The CDR3 loop reads CASSQDTGGYYTEAFF. CDR3 nucleotides: TGCGCCAGCAGCCAAGATACAGGGGGCTATTATACTGAAGCTTTCTTT. The rearrangement uses TRBV4-3 and TRBJ1-1; TRBD1 matches at 9 bases. V was clipped by 0 bases and J by 5 bases; unmatched bases: 7. The CDR3 is 16 amino acids. Germline CDR1 LGHNA, CDR2 YSLEER.

The chain is built from TRBV2 and TRBJ1-4; D remains ambiguous. Germline V lookup: CDR1 SNHLY, CDR2 FYNNEI. This CDR3 region has 14 residues. Trimming removed 8 bases at V and 7 bases at J, with 17 bases between. The CDR3 DNA reads as TGTGCCAGCCCTAAATGGAGGGTTGGTGAAAAACTGTTTTTT. It specifies CASPKWRVGEKLFF.

V and J are TRBV18 and TRBJ1-3; tentatively, D is TRBD1 (5 bases). This CDR3 spans 15 amino acids. Trimming took 3 bases from V and 2 from J, leaving 11 bases between them. Germline CDR1 reads KGHSH; CDR2 reads LQKENI. The CDR3 DNA reads as TGTGCCAGCTCACCCGCCAAAGGGGCTGGAAACACCATATATTTT. It is translated as CASSPAKGAGNTIYF.

The chain uses TRBV28 and TRBJ1-1; D is perhaps TRBD1 (6 bases). CDR3 length: 16 residues. V was pared by 2 bases and J by 3 bases, with 16 bases between. Per germline, CDR1 MDHEN and CDR2 SYDVKM. The CDR3 bases are TGTGCCAGCAGTTTACTACCCCAGGGGTCCCACACTGAAGCTTTCTTT. It encodes CASSLLPQGSHTEAFF.

This sequence joins TRBV25-1 and TRBJ1-3, with D maybe TRBD1 (5 bases). CDR1 is MGHDK, CDR2 SYGVNS, per germline. The CDR3 sequence is 14 residues long. Trimming left V 5 bases short and J 0 bases short, with 8 bases between. The CDR3 loop reads CASSYQGSGNTIYF. In DNA form, the CDR3 reads TGTGCCAGCAGTTACCAGGGCTCTGGAAACACCATATATTTT.

CDR3 sequence: CASSWGGQGAYGYTF. CDR3 in DNA: TGTGCCAGCAGCTGGGGGGGACAGGGGGCTTATGGCTACACCTTC. The chain recombines TRBV7-2 with TRBJ1-2; 12 bases match TRBD1. The CDR3 has 15 amino acids. J was trimmed by 5 bases and V by 4 bases; bases with no gene match: 5. The germline gives CDR1 SGHTA, CDR2 FQGNSA.

This clone was seen only a few times. The chain combines TRBV6-4 with TRBJ1-5; a weak D match, TRBD1 (5 bases). Germline CDR1 is MRHNA and CDR2 is SNTAGT. The CDR3 is 16 residues long. The V end lost 6 bases, the J end lost 3 bases, and 18 bases lay between the germline ends. CDR3 in amino acids: CASSWDGQGVNQPQHF. In nucleotides, the CDR3 is TGTGCCAGCAGCTGGGATGGGCAGGGAGTCAATCAGCCCCAGCATTTT.

This clone came up once. This chain links TRBV2 with TRBJ1-5; D might be TRBD1 (6 bases). This CDR3 has 15 amino acids. V was pared by 1 base and J by 5 bases, with 12 bases between. The germline gives CDR1 SNHLY, CDR2 FYNNEI. In DNA, the CDR3 is TGTGCCAGCAGTGAAGGGGACAATGCATATCAGCCCCAGCATTTT. As protein: CASSEGDNAYQPQHF. The whole variable domain, remainder taken from reference TRBV2 and TRBJ1-5, is EPEVTQTPSHQVTQMGQEVILRCVPISNHLYFYWYRQILGQKVEFLVSFYNNEISEKSEIFDDQFSVERPDGSNFTLKIRSTKLEDSAMYFCASSEGDNAYQPQHFGDGTRLSIL.

The chain carries TRBV7-9 and TRBJ1-1; no clear D. The V gene's germline CDR1 is SEHNR and CDR2 FQNEAQ (reference sequence). Trimming removed 0 bases at V and 5 bases at J, with 13 bases between. The CDR3 is made up of 15 amino acids. The CDR3 coding sequence is TGTGCCAGCAGCTTAGCGGAGGGCAGTGGGACTGAAGCTTTCTTT. This codes for CASSLAEGSGTEAFF.

This rearrangement joins TRBV28 to TRBJ2-5; D call uncertain. Germline V gives CDR1 MDHEN, CDR2 SYDVKM. The CDR3 runs 13 residues. Trimming left V 2 bases short and J 0 bases short, with 4 bases between. The CDR3 loop is CASSLGYQETQYF. The DNA of the CDR3 is TGTGCCAGCAGTTTAGGGTACCAAGAGACCCAGTACTTC.

This chain connects TRBV19 to TRBJ1-1; D remains unclear. This CDR3 has 13 residues. Germline V CDR1 and CDR2: LNHDA, SQIVND (reference sequence). V gave up 4 bases and J gave up 1 base, with 7 bases separating them. For the CDR3, the DNA is TGTGCCAGTAGTACAGCCGCGAACACTGAAGCTTTCTTT. Amino acids: CASSTAANTEAFF.

V usage is TRBV6-5 and J usage is TRBJ1-2; no reliable D call. V was pared by 2 bases and J by 2 bases, with 6 bases between. The CDR3 extends over 13 amino acids. CDR1 and CDR2 (germline): MNHEY, SVGAGI. The CDR3 is CASSYGMNYGYTF. The CDR3, as DNA: TGTGCCAGCAGTTACGGAATGAACTATGGCTACACCTTC.

Written as DNA, the CDR3 is TGTGCCAGCAGCTTGGCCCAGCCACCCTACGAGCAGTACTTC. It specifies CASSLAQPPYEQYF. The chain joins TRBV7-2 to TRBJ2-7, with unresolved D. V lost 3 bases, J lost 2 bases, and 11 bases lay in between. CDR1 is SGHTA and CDR2 is FQGNSA in the germline V gene. CDR3 size: 14 residues.

The V and J genes are TRBV6-5 and TRBJ1-1, with 7 bases fitting TRBD1. The CDR3 consists of 15 residues. V lost 5 bases to trimming and J lost 4 bases; unmatched junction nucleotides: 10. CDR1 is MNHEY and CDR2 is SVGAGI in the germline V gene. CDR3: CASSPSPGGSTEAFF. The CDR3 DNA is TGTGCCAGCAGTCCTTCCCCAGGGGGAAGCACTGAAGCTTTCTTT.

This clone was counted a few times. CDR3 coding DNA: TGTGCCAGCAGTTACTCGAGGGGTTCACCCCTCCACTTT. Residues: CASSYSRGSPLHF. The V call is TRBV6-5, the J call TRBJ1-6; possible D gene TRBD1, 5 bases. The germline CDR1 and CDR2 sequences are MNHEY and SVGAGI. Deletions cut 0 bases from V and 9 bases from J, with 6 bases between. The CDR3 contains 13 residues.

V and J are TRBV4-3 and TRBJ1-5, with D maybe TRBD1 (5 bases). V lost 0 bases to trimming and J lost 3 bases, with 24 bases between them. CDR1 and CDR2 from the germline V gene are LGHNA and YSLEER. CDR3 size: 20 residues. The CDR3 reads CASSQDILFVGARPNQPQHF. The DNA of the CDR3 is TGCGCCAGCAGCCAAGATATTTTGTTCGTAGGGGCGCGCCCCAATCAGCCCCAGCATTTT.

This rearrangement joins TRBV25-1 to TRBJ2-7; 10 positions agree with TRBD1. CDR3 length: 15 residues. Trimming at V came to 4 bases and at J to 0 bases, leaving 3 bases not matched to a gene. The germline CDR1 and CDR2 sequences are MGHDK and SYGVNS. CDR3 coding DNA: TGTGCCAGCAGTGGGGGGGACAGGGGCTCCTACGAGCAGTACTTC. Amino acid sequence: CASSGGDRGSYEQYF.

The rearrangement joins TRBV7-9 to TRBJ2-5; a weak D match, TRBD1 (6 bases). Germline V CDR1 and CDR2: SEHNR, FQNEAQ (reference sequence). Deletions cut 5 bases from V and 1 base from J, with 11 bases between. The CDR3 has 14 residues. This CDR3 reads CASSLRTAQETQYF. The CDR3, as DNA: TGTGCCAGCAGCCTCCGGACAGCCCAAGAGACCCAGTACTTC. Looking up the rest from reference TRBV7-9 and TRBJ2-5 gives the full variable domain: DTGVSQNPRHKITKRGQNVTFRCDPISEHNRLYWYRQTLGQGPEFLTYFQNEAQLEKSRLLSDRFSAERPKGSFSTLEIQRTEQGDSAMYLCASSLRTAQETQYFGPGTRLLVL.

V is TRBV30 and J is TRBJ2-2; 7 bases agree with TRBD1. Germline V CDR1 and CDR2: GTSNPN, SVGIG (reference sequence). The CDR3 totals 13 residues. Unmatched junction bases numbered 1, after V lost 3 bases and J lost 3 bases. CDR3: CAWRGQYTGELFF. The CDR3 DNA is TGTGCCTGGAGGGGACAGTACACCGGGGAGCTGTTTTTT.

This clone was seen once. This chain uses TRBV5-6 with TRBJ2-1; D not resolved. Germline V lookup: CDR1 SGHDT, CDR2 YYEEEE. V was trimmed by 2 bases and J by 6 bases, leaving 9 bases between them. The CDR3 runs to 13 residues. The CDR3 DNA reads TGTGCCAGCAGCTTCTTCCAGTCCAATGAGCAGTTCTTC. This translates into CASSFFQSNEQFF.